A single sample is the source of the 22 T cell receptor beta chains below, sequenced in a study of shared clonotypes between healthy human individuals. TCRdb keeps only in-frame clones here, not all; method: immunoSEQ multiplex PCR. The sample has around 2.1 million clones, roughly 95% seen once. Sequenced sample: naive CD4+ T cells sorted from blood. Subset specified: CD45RA+ positively selected. The receptors stem from a young man in good health.

V usage is TRBV21-1 and J usage is TRBJ2-2; TRBD1 was called by the table and not checked on the DNA. TRBV21-1 is a listed pseudogene. This CDR3 region has 15 residues. In DNA, the CDR3 is TGTGCCAGCAGCAAAGGTACAGGGGTCGCCGGGGAGCTGTTTTTT. Translation: CASSKGTGVAGELFF.

V is TRBV11-2 and J is TRBJ2-2; D gene uncertain. With 2 bases removed from V and 0 bases from J, the gap between germline ends came to 4 bases. The CDR3 loop spans 14 amino acids. Germline CDR1 SGHAT, CDR2 FQNNGV. The CDR3 nucleotides are TGTGCCAGCAGCTTACAGGCGAACACCGGGGAGCTGTTTTTT. This translates into CASSLQANTGELFF. The full variable domain, rest sourced from reference TRBV11-2 and TRBJ2-2, is EAGVAQSPRYKIIEKRQSVAFWCNPISGHATLYWYQQILGQGPKLLIQFQNNGVVDDSQLPKDRFSAERLKGVDSTLKIQPAKLEDSAVYLCASSLQANTGELFFGEGSRLTVL.

The rearrangement links TRBV28 to TRBJ1-5, with D possibly TRBD1 on 5 matching bases. The CDR3 runs to 16 residues. CDR1 is MDHEN, CDR2 SYDVKM, per germline. Trimming removed 3 bases from V and 9 bases from J, with 21 bases in between. The CDR3 coding sequence is TGTGCCAGCAGTTTGTTGTGGTCAGGGCCGATTGTGCCCCAGCATTTT. It yields the protein CASSLLWSGPIVPQHF. The whole variable domain, remainder taken from reference TRBV28 and TRBJ1-5, is DVKVTQSSRYLVKRTGEKVFLECVQDMDHENMFWYRQDPGLGLRLIYFSYDVKMKEKGDIPEGYSVSREKKERFSLILESASTNQTSMYLCASSLLWSGPIVPQHFGDGTRLSIL.

V gene TRBV19 combines with J gene TRBJ2-1; D might be TRBD2 (6 bases). The V gene's germline CDR1 is LNHDA and CDR2 SQIVND (reference sequence). The CDR3 is 15 amino acids. V was shortened by 3 bases and J by 4 bases, with 13 bases between the two germline ends. The CDR3 coding sequence is TGTGCCAGTAGTATGTTTAGCGGTATATACAATGAGCAGTTCTTC. This codes for CASSMFSGIYNEQFF.

This chain uses TRBV6-1 with TRBJ2-7, with D hard to call. V lost 1 base, J lost 3 bases, and 13 bases lay in between. The CDR3 loop spans 15 amino acids. The germline V gene encodes CDR1 MNHNS and CDR2 SASEGT. The CDR3 DNA follows: TGTGCCAGCAGTGAAGGAAGGCCGTTTATCTACGAGCAGTACTTC. Translating it yields CASSEGRPFIYEQYF.

A note on this clone: Other DNA variants within this sample encode the same CDR3. The V call is TRBV4-1, the J call TRBJ2-2; the match to TRBD1 covers 7 bases. J gave up 5 bases and V 0 bases, and 3 bases lay outside the gene matches. The CDR3 spans 15 residues. The germline V gene encodes CDR1 MGHRA and CDR2 YSYEKL. In DNA form, the CDR3 reads TGCGCCAGCAGCCAAGACCCAGGGGGAACCGGGGAGCTGTTTTTT. Its translation: CASSQDPGGTGELFF.

The chain carries TRBV25-1 and TRBJ1-2; 9 bases line up with TRBD1. V trimming: 8 bases; J trimming: 5 bases; junction bases outside the gene matches: 6. There are 13 residues in the CDR3. CDR1 and CDR2 (germline): MGHDK, SYGVNS. DNA of the CDR3: TGTGCCAGCCGTACAGGGGGCGGTTATGGCTACACCTTC. Translated, it gives CASRTGGGYGYTF.

The chain combines TRBV10-2 with TRBJ1-3; tentatively, D is TRBD1 (6 bases). CDR1 WSHSY and CDR2 SAAADI come from the germline V gene. The V end was cut by 8 bases, the J end by 0 bases, with 23 bases between. The CDR3 loop spans 18 amino acids. DNA for the CDR3: TGCGCCAGCCGAGACAGTCTTTTAGGGGGGCTCTCTGGAAACACCATATATTTT. Translated, it gives CASRDSLLGGLSGNTIYF.

The rearrangement links TRBV27 to TRBJ1-2; perhaps TRBD1 as D (5 bases). Germline values: CDR1 MNHEY, CDR2 SMNVEV (reference sequence). The CDR3 has 16 amino acids. V lost 2 bases to trimming and J lost 4 bases, with 17 bases between them. The CDR3 protein is CASSLRGAVPVYGYTF. CDR3 DNA: TGTGCCAGCAGTTTACGAGGGGCCGTACCCGTCTATGGCTACACCTTC.

The chain joins TRBV5-1 to TRBJ1-6; D remains ambiguous. CDR1 and CDR2 (germline): SGHRS, YFSETQ. This CDR3 is 15 amino acids long. V lost 0 bases and J lost 0, with 4 bases in between. CDR3 in DNA: TGCGCCAGCAGCTTGGCTCGCTCCTATAATTCACCCCTCCACTTT. Translated, it gives CASSLARSYNSPLHF. The whole variable domain, filled in from reference TRBV5-1 and TRBJ1-6, reads KAGVTQTPRYLIKTRGQQVTLSCSPISGHRSVSWYQQTPGQGLQFLFEYFSETQRNKGNFPGRFSGRQFSNSRSEMNVSTLELGDSALYLCASSLARSYNSPLHFGNGTRLTVT.

The gene calls are TRBV6-1 and TRBJ2-7; possible D gene TRBD1, 6 bases. The CDR3 length is 16 residues. V dropped 4 bases and J dropped 2 bases, with 18 bases sitting between them. CDR1 MNHNS and CDR2 SASEGT come from the germline V gene. This CDR3 is CASSAASRGTAYEQYF. CDR3 coding DNA: TGTGCCAGCAGTGCCGCATCCAGGGGCACAGCCTACGAGCAGTACTTC.

This clone was observed once. The chain carries TRBV30 and TRBJ2-2, with 7 bases lining up with TRBD1. The germline V gene has CDR1 GTSNPN and CDR2 SVGIG (reference sequence). V trimming: 3 bases; J trimming: 4 bases; junction bases outside the gene matches: 5. The CDR3 consists of 14 residues. The CDR3 region is CAWRYRGGTGELFF. CDR3 in DNA: TGTGCCTGGAGGTACAGGGGTGGCACCGGGGAGCTGTTTTTT.

This chain connects TRBV11-3 to TRBJ2-1; D not certain. The CDR3 contains 15 residues. The germline V gene has CDR1 SGHNT and CDR2 YENEEA. Trimming shortened V by 0 bases and J by 3 bases, and 9 bases separated the two germline ends. The CDR3 reads CASSLDRSHYNEQFF. The CDR3 DNA reads TGTGCCAGCAGCTTAGATCGCAGCCACTACAATGAGCAGTTCTTC.

As for this clone: Other DNA sequences from this sample encode an identical CDR3 as well. The rearrangement links TRBV19 to TRBJ1-1; D call uncertain. The CDR3 is made up of 14 amino acids. CDR1 and CDR2 (germline): LNHDA, SQIVND (reference sequence). Trimming removed 2 bases from V and 0 bases from J, with 7 bases in between. The CDR3: CASSISGLNTEAFF. CDR3 bases: TGTGCCAGTAGTATATCTGGATTGAACACTGAAGCTTTCTTT.

This clone was observed a single time. The rearrangement uses TRBV6-5 and TRBJ1-2; D is undetermined. CDR1 MNHEY and CDR2 SVGAGI come from the germline V gene. V lost 6 bases and J lost 0, with 5 bases in between. The CDR3 covers 12 residues. For the CDR3, the DNA is TGTGCCAGCAGGAACGCTAACTATGGCTACACCTTC. It yields the protein CASRNANYGYTF.

The chain has TRBV9 and TRBJ2-1; weak D call: TRBD1 (6 bases). The V gene's germline CDR1 is SGDLS and CDR2 YYNGEE. Trimming shortened V by 4 bases and J by 7 bases, and 15 bases separated the two germline ends. The CDR3 sequence is 14 residues long. The CDR3 DNA reads TGTGCCAGCAGCCCTCGTCTAGGGGGTAATGAGCAGTTCTTC. This codes for CASSPRLGGNEQFF. The whole variable domain, filled in from reference TRBV9 and TRBJ2-1, reads DSGVTQTPKHLITATGQRVTLRCSPRSGDLSVYWYQQSLDQGLQFLIQYYNGEERAKGNILERFSAQQFPDLHSELNLSSLELGDSALYFCASSPRLGGNEQFFGPGTRLTVL.

Worth noting for this clone: The junction shows a germline mismatch at one end, possibly a read error. This chain joins TRBV7-7 and TRBJ2-7, with D hard to call. The CDR3 extends over 14 amino acids. CDR1 is SSHAT, CDR2 FNYEAQ, per germline (reference sequence). The CDR3 spells CASSLEASSGEQYF. The CDR3 nucleotides read TGTGCTAGCAGCTTAGAGGCTAGTTCAGGCGAGCAGTACTTC.

J is TRBJ2-7 and V is TRBV7-2; D remains unclear. Germline CDR1 reads SGHTA; CDR2 reads FQGNSA. The CDR3 is 13 amino acids. V lost 6 bases and J 0 bases, leaving 9 bases between the germline ends. CDR3 region: CASSVVDSYEQYF. The DNA for the CDR3 is TGTGCCAGCAGTGTAGTTGACTCCTACGAGCAGTACTTC.

As for this clone: Compared with germline, one end of the junction differs, possibly owing to a read error. This chain links TRBV28 with TRBJ1-3, with a weak D call TRBD1 (6 bases). CDR1 is MDHEN, CDR2 SYDVKM, per germline. This CDR3 is 14 amino acids long. The CDR3 sequence: CASSFRDTGNTIYF. CDR3 coding DNA: TGTGCCAGCAGTTTCCGGGACACTGGGAACACCATATATTTT.

CDR3 bases: TGTGCCATCAGTGGTCCGCAGGGGGTTAATCGTGGCTACACCTTC. This translates into CAISGPQGVNRGYTF. The chain joins TRBV10-3 to TRBJ1-2, with 7 bases that match TRBD1. Germline V gene lookup returns CDR1 ENHRY and CDR2 SYGVKD. This CDR3 comprises 15 residues. J was trimmed by 7 bases and V by 4 bases; bases with no gene match: 12.

The rearrangement uses TRBV19 and TRBJ1-2, with TRBD1 identical over 10 bases. The CDR3 sequence is 15 residues long. The V and J ends lost 6 bases and 7 bases, in that order; junction bases with no gene match: 11. Germline-derived CDR1 and CDR2 are LNHDA and SQIVND (reference sequence). The CDR3 region has the DNA TGTGCCAGTAGGGAAAGACAGGGGGCTTTCAGTGGCTACACCTTC. Its translation is CASRERQGAFSGYTF.

The chain combines TRBV6-1 with TRBJ2-3; 11 bases line up with TRBD2. CDR3 length equals 15 residues. The germline V gene has CDR1 MNHNS and CDR2 SASEGT. V lost 7 bases and J lost 6; bases outside the gene matches: 9. DNA of the CDR3: TGTGCCAGCACCTTACTAGCGGGAGAAGGGGATACGCAGTATTTT. Translation: CASTLLAGEGDTQYF.